This T cell receptor beta chain comes out of a study of blood T cell repertoires in COVID-19. The CDR3 runs to 14 residues. V lost 2 bases to trimming and J lost 4 bases, with 12 bases between them. CDR1 is SGHNT and CDR2 is YYREEE in the germline V gene (reference sequence). Method: immunoSEQ multiplex PCR; TCRdb's copy keeps in-frame clones and lacks some. The data hold 70,000 or so clones, with over 75% observed a single time. This receptor was taken from a man older than 75 with acute or convalescent COVID-19. V is TRBV5-4 and J is TRBJ1-2; possibly TRBD1 for D (6 bases). The sequenced sample was peripheral blood. CDR3 DNA: TGTGCCAGCAGCTTACCTGGACAGATCTATGGCTACACCTTC. It codes for CASSLPGQIYGYTF.